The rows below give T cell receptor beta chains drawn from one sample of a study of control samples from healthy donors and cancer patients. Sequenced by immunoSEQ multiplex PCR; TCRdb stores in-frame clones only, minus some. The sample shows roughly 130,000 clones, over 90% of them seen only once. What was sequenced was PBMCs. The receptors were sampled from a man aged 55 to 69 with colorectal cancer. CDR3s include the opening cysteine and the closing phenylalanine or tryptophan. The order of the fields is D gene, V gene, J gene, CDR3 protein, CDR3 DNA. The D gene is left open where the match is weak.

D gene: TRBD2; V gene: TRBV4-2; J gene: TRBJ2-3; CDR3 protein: CASSQDAGGSADTQYF; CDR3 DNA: TGTGCCAGCAGCCAAGATGCGGGGGGGAGCGCAGATACGCAGTATTTT
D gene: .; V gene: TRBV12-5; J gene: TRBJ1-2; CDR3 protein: CASGLSVGGLNYGYTF; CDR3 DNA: TGTGCTAGTGGTTTGTCAGTCGGCGGACTAAACTATGGCTACACCTTC
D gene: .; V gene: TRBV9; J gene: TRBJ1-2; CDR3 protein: CASSVGPGSDGYTF; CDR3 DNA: TGTGCCAGCAGCGTAGGACCGGGTTCGGATGGCTACACCTTC
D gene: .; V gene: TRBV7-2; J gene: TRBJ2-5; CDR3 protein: CASSLARSVGGQETQYF; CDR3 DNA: TGTGCCAGCAGCTTAGCTCGGTCAGTAGGGGGACAAGAGACCCAGTACTTC
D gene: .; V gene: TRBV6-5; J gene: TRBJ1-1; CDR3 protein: CASSYSSGDRGEAFF; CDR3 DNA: TGTGCCAGCAGTTACTCGTCAGGGGATAGGGGAGAAGCTTTCTTT
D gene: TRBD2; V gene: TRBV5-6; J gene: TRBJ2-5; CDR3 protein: CASSLAGAQETQYF; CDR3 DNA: TGTGCCAGCAGCTTAGCGGGGGCCCAAGAGACCCAGTACTTC
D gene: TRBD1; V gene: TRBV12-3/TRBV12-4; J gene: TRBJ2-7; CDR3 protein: CASSLRDRAEQYF; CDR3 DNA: TGTGCCAGCAGTCTCCGGGACAGGGCTGAGCAGTACTTC
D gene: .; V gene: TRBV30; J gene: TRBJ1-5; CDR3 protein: CAWRATASNQPQHF; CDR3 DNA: TGTGCCTGGAGGGCGACAGCTAGCAATCAGCCCCAGCATTTT
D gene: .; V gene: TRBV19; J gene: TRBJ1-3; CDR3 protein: CASSNPRVTGNTIYF; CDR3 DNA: TGTGCCAGTAGTAACCCCCGGGTCACAGGGAACACCATATATTTT
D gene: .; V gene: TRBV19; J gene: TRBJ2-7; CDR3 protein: CASSPSTGPYEQYF; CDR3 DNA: TGTGCCAGTAGTCCTTCGACAGGACCTTACGAGCAGTACTTC
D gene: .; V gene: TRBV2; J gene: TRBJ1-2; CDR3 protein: CASSDWGSNYGYTF; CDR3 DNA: TGTGCCAGCAGTGATTGGGGTTCTAACTATGGCTACACCTTC
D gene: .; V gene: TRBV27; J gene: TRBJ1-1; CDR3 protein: CASSLMVNTEAFF; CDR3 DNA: TGTGCCAGCAGTTTGATGGTGAACACTGAAGCTTTCTTT
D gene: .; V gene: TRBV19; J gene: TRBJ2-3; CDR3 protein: CASSIVWGSSTDTQYF; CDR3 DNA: TGTGCCAGTAGTATTGTCTGGGGGAGTAGCACAGATACGCAGTATTTT
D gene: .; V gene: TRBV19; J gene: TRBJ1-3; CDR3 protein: CASSFTDRSGNTIYF; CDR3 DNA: TGTGCCAGTAGTTTTACAGACCGCTCTGGAAACACCATATATTTT
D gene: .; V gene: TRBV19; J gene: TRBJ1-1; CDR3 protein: CASGDPTDTEAFF; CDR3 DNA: TGTGCCAGTGGGGACCCGACGGACACTGAAGCTTTCTTT
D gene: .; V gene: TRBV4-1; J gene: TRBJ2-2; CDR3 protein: CASSPTENTGELFF; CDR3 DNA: TGCGCCAGCAGCCCCACAGAGAACACCGGGGAGCTGTTTTTT
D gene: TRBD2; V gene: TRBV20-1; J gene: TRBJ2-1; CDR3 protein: CSASRTGGAGNEQFF; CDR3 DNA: TGCAGTGCCAGTCGTACCGGGGGGGCGGGCAATGAGCAGTTCTTC
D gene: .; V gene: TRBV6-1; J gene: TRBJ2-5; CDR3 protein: CASSPRSSQETQYF; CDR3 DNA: TGTGCCAGCAGCCCACGGAGTTCACAAGAGACCCAGTACTTC